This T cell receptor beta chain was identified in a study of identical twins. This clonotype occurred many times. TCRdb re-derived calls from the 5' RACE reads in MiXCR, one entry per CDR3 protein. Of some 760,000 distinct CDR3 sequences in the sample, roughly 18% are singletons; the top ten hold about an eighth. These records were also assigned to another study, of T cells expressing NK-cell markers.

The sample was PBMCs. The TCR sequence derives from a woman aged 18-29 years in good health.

The CDR3: CASSFGGAPSYEQYF. CDR3 DNA sequence: TGTGCCAGCAGCTTCGGAGGGGCTCCCTCCTACGAGCAGTACTTC. The chain recombines TRBV7-2 with TRBJ2-7; possible D gene TRBD2, 6 bases. This CDR3 spans 15 amino acids. The ends were cut back, 3 bases at V and 0 bases at J, with 12 bases in the middle. The germline CDR1 and CDR2 sequences are SGHTA and FQGNSA.